These 5 T cell receptor beta chains were all obtained from the same sample, sequenced in a study of shared clonotypes between healthy human individuals (dated by TCRdb to about 2020). Library construction relied on the immunoSEQ multiplex PCR assay. Not all clones reach the TCRdb copy of this immuneACCESS table, which keeps in-frame sequences only. Checked studies attribute under half of the gap to unresolved V genes and leave the rest unexplained. The sample yields more than 550,000 clones; approximately 90% were counted once. The ten largest clones represent approximately 25% of the sample. CD8 naive samples were obtained by positive selection for CCR7 among CD45RO-negative cells, yielding a CD45RA+CCR7+ population from which TemRA cells were excluded. The sample taken for sequencing was naive CD8+ T cells sorted from blood. Read against the paper, the sample's cell subset or site label means: CD45RA+CCR7+. These receptors were obtained from a man under 40 in good health.

This chain joins TRBV27 and TRBJ2-7; perhaps TRBD1 as D (6 bases). The ends were cut back, 8 bases at V and 7 bases at J, with 24 bases in the middle. Germline lookup yields CDR1 MNHEY and CDR2 SMNVEV (reference sequence). The CDR3 spans 15 residues. This CDR3 is CASGQSRTGPLEQYF. CDR3 nucleotide sequence: TGTGCCAGCGGTCAATCCCGCACAGGGCCCCTGGAGCAGTACTTC.

The gene calls are TRBV6-5 and TRBJ2-7; TRBD1 matches 7 bases. Germline V CDR1 and CDR2: MNHEY, SVGAGI. The CDR3 runs 16 residues. The junction had 8 bases not matched to a gene; V was cut back by 0 bases and J by 3 bases. CDR3: CASSYSPGQFYYEQYF. The CDR3 DNA is TGTGCCAGCAGTTACTCGCCGGGACAGTTTTACTACGAGCAGTACTTC.

The chain couples TRBV5-8 to TRBJ1-5, with D hard to call. The CDR3 runs 15 residues. Germline V lookup: CDR1 SGHTS, CDR2 YDEGEE. Trimming stripped 1 base from V and 1 base from J, with 9 bases between. In DNA, the CDR3 is TGTGCCAGCAGCTTGTATGGGATCAGCAATCAGCCCCAGCATTTT. The encoded protein is CASSLYGISNQPQHF.

This chain joins TRBV10-3 and TRBJ1-4, with a tentative D call TRBD1 (5 bases). This CDR3 is built from 15 residues. V lost 0 bases to trimming and J lost 6 bases, with 11 bases between them. Germline V CDR1 and CDR2: ENHRY, SYGVKD. The CDR3 DNA sequence: TGTGCCATCAGTGAGTCGCCGGGGACCTATGAAAAACTGTTTTTT. It translates to CAISESPGTYEKLFF.

The V call is TRBV19, the J call TRBJ2-7, with 8 bases lining up with TRBD1. This CDR3 has 14 amino acids. J was trimmed by 2 bases and V by 5 bases; bases with no gene match: 5. CDR1 is LNHDA and CDR2 is SQIVND in the germline V gene (reference sequence). DNA for the CDR3: TGTGCCAGTAGTCTTGGGGACAGGCCCTACGAGCAGTACTTC. As protein: CASSLGDRPYEQYF. Together with reference TRBV19 and TRBJ2-7, the CDR3 gives the full variable domain: DGGITQSPKYLFRKEGQNVTLSCEQNLNHDAMYWYRQDPGQGLRLIYYSQIVNDFQKGDIAEGYSVSREKKESFPLTVTSAQKNPTAFYLCASSLGDRPYEQYFGPGTRLTVT.